The T cell receptor beta chain under discussion was sequenced for a study of neurological immune-mediated disorders (dated by TCRdb to the late 2010s). In the study overall: Peripheral blood TCR-beta repertoires from patients with HTLV-I-associated myelopathy (HAM/TSP), patients with multiple sclerosis, and healthy controls were compared in the study using UMI-based sequencing. The roughly 110 TCR-beta libraries covered PBMC samples along with longitudinal samples, technical triplicates, and paired sorted CD4+ and CD8+ T-cell subsets. The cohort comprised around 70 subjects: about 14 HAM/TSP patients, 35 or so multiple sclerosis patients and about 20 healthy controls. Technical triplicate libraries were sequenced to precisely calculate how much the frequency of each individual clone varied.

The CDR3 has 16 amino acids, counting the end cysteine and phenylalanine. Here the CDR3 DNA is all that survives: 48 bases in frame from base 1. Looking up the germline V gene (reference sequence) yields CDR1 DFQATT and CDR2 SNEGSKA. V has 3 bases trimmed and J has 0 bases trimmed; junction bases matching no gene number 4. This clonotype was found many times. Its antigen specificity is not known. Base qualities are not provided; no much larger clone lies one nucleotide away. Sample time point, as interpreted from the label and publication: technical triplicate 3. Unsorted PBMC libraries were generated from 2 million PBMCs stored in RNAlater at -80 °C until RNA extraction. PBMCs were separated from peripheral blood using Ficoll-Hypaque density gradient centrifugation and then cryopreserved in liquid nitrogen. cDNA synthesis used template-switch 5'RACE with a primer carrying a 10-nucleotide random unique molecular identifier tagging each TCR transcript. Each sequencing run produced over 160 million TCR-beta sequences covering 15-18 subjects. The RNeasy kit was used to extract total RNA. The KAPA Real-time Library Amplification kit was used to amplify TCR-beta VDJ regions with primers for the TCR constant region and the 5'RACE anchor. A first PCR added sample indexes and Illumina adaptors, after which a second PCR increased the library yield. After Ampure bead purification, the roughly 650 bp TCR product was size-selected on a 2% E-gel SizeSelection system. Before pooling, libraries had their quality checked on a Bioanalyzer, their concentration measured with Qubit, and their quantity determined with the Kapa Library Quantification kit. An Illumina HiSeq 2500 sequenced the libraries paired-end 2 x 150 bp. To increase sequence diversity, roughly 24-32% phiX was spiked into each library pool. The authors' pipeline ran thus. The quality-filtered reads were processed with the UMI-based MiGEC pipeline, whose error correction step removed more than 80% of the raw TCR sequences. VDJ genes were aligned to IMGT germline references, and each clonotype was defined by a unique CDR3 amino acid sequence together with V-J genes. Clonal expansion, Shannon diversity and CDR3 relatedness (CalcPairwiseDistances, ClusterSamples) were evaluated with VDJtools, and phylogenetic trees were built with CLCbio workbench. A clone was classed as expanded if it had 8 or more unique UMIs, a cutoff based on coefficient-of-variation modelling across technical triplicates. TCRdb handled the public reads itself, with Q25 trimming in fastp and clone calling in MiXCR, and kept productive beta chains. Identical CDR3 proteins give one entry, which carries the most common genes and DNA. The V and J calls were determined by TCRdb, not by the authors. The sample data list about 42,000 distinct CDR3 sequences, and roughly 21% of these were observed just once. In total, the top ten clones hold more than 4% of the sample.

Study-level results and caveats: Expanded clones from different subjects shared no identical CDR3 amino acid sequences, which suggests that TCR-beta repertoires were private in all groups. TCR clonal expansion was highest in HAM/TSP patients and lowest in MS patients, with MS patients falling below even healthy controls.

The rearrangement joined TRBV20-1 to TRBJ2-6, with TRBD2 identical over 8 junction bases. Specimen: PBMCs. This clonotype was sampled from a man between 60 and 75 years old with HTLV-1-associated myelopathy (HAM/TSP). Here is the DNA: TGCAGTGCTAGTCCGGGAGGGCGCTCTGGGGCCAACGTCCTGACTTTC. The translation is CSASPGGRSGANVLTF.